What follows are 2 T cell receptor beta chains derived from one specimen sequenced in a study of breast tumors, draining lymph nodes, adjacent tissues. TCRdb re-analysed the multiplex PCR reads in MiXCR, keeping a single row per CDR3 protein. The table records about 270,000 distinct CDR3 sequences, roughly 30% of them present only once. The lymph nodes were axillary draining lymph nodes from breast cancer patients. The sample comprised axillary lymph node tissue. These receptors originate from a female donor with breast cancer. Some clones in this sample may be carry-over from other donors' samples.

The table lists this clonotype with many counts. The chain's CDR3 is CSADSGTSGPVSSYEQYF. CDR3 DNA: TGCAGTGCTGATTCCGGGACTAGCGGGCCGGTAAGCTCCTACGAGCAGTACTTC. This chain links TRBV20-1 with TRBJ2-7, with 12 bases lining up with TRBD2. Trimming at V came to 5 bases and at J to 0 bases, leaving 14 bases not matched to a gene. CDR1 and CDR2 (germline): DFQATT, SNEGSKA (reference sequence). The CDR3 consists of 18 residues.

This clonotype has a single count. This rearrangement joins TRBV7-9 to TRBJ2-7, with 8 positions matching TRBD1. Per germline, CDR1 SEHNR and CDR2 FQNEAQ (reference sequence). J was trimmed by 4 bases and V by 8 bases; bases with no gene match: 4. CDR3 length equals 12 residues. The CDR3 reads CASGRTGYEQYF. CDR3 in DNA: TGTGCCAGCGGCAGGACAGGGTACGAGCAGTACTTC.